One sample yielded the 25 T cell receptor beta chains listed below, sequenced in a study of T cells in localized non-small cell lung cancer. Data came from immunoSEQ multiplex PCR; TCRdb stores just in-frame clones and leaves some out. The sample carries 12,000 to 15,000 clones, about 92% recorded once. The sequences come from peripheral blood mononuclear cells, collected before any cancer treatment. All receptors derive from a man between 35 and 75 years old with stage III lung adenocarcinoma.

V gene TRBV5-6 combines with J gene TRBJ1-5, with 10 bases identical to TRBD1. CDR1 is SGHDT and CDR2 is YYEEEE in the germline V gene. V dropped 5 bases and J dropped 4; count of bases not matched to a gene: 15. The CDR3 is 18 amino acids. The CDR3 loop is CASRFRDRGRWGNQPQHF. The CDR3 DNA sequence: TGTGCCAGCAGATTCCGGGACAGGGGAAGGTGGGGAAATCAGCCCCAGCATTTT.

This clone came up a few times. J is TRBJ2-3 and V is TRBV19; D is ambiguous. CDR3 length equals 12 residues. The germline CDR1 and CDR2 sequences are LNHDA and SQIVND (reference sequence). The V end was cut by 1 base, the J end by 3 bases, with 2 bases between. The CDR3 reads CASSIGTDTQYF. CDR3 bases: TGTGCCAGTAGTATAGGAACAGATACGCAGTATTTT.

The chain is built from TRBV6-1 and TRBJ1-4; D perhaps matches TRBD1 (5 bases). Looked up from germline, CDR1 is MNHNS and CDR2 is SASEGT. The CDR3 has 13 amino acids. Trimming removed 7 bases from V and 5 bases from J, with 11 bases in between. CDR3 sequence: CASTRQINEKLFF. In DNA form, the CDR3 reads TGTGCCAGCACAAGACAGATAAATGAAAAACTGTTTTTT.

The chain carries TRBV5-1 and TRBJ2-3; 12 nucleotides agree with TRBD2. This CDR3 has 17 residues. Per the germline V gene, CDR1 is SGHRS and CDR2 is YFSETQ. The ends lost 1 base at V and 2 bases at J; junction bases unmatched: 5. CDR3 residues: CASSLSRTSGTTDTQYF. CDR3 coding DNA: TGCGCCAGCAGCTTGTCCCGGACTAGCGGGACCACAGATACGCAGTATTTT.

In DNA form, the CDR3 reads TGTGCCAGCAGCTTAGATTTAGGTCGCACAGATACGCAGTATTTT. Amino acids: CASSLDLGRTDTQYF. The rearrangement uses TRBV11-3 and TRBJ2-3; D gene ambiguous. Germline assignment: CDR1 SGHNT and CDR2 YENEEA. This CDR3 contains 15 residues. V was clipped by 0 bases and J by 1 base, with 8 bases between them.

The chain combines TRBV5-1 with TRBJ2-1; TRBD2 matches at 8 bases. This CDR3 is built from 16 residues. Germline V gene sequence: CDR1 SGHRS, CDR2 YFSETQ. Trimming removed 0 bases from V and 4 bases from J; junction bases left unmatched: 6. The CDR3: CASSLAEVAGYNEQFF. For the CDR3, the DNA is TGCGCCAGCAGCTTGGCCGAGGTAGCGGGATACAATGAGCAGTTCTTC.

The rearrangement uses TRBV28 and TRBJ2-1; 16 nucleotides match TRBD2. This CDR3 comprises 20 residues. After removal of 8 bases from V and 5 bases from J, the junction contained 18 bases not matched to a gene. Germline lookup yields CDR1 MDHEN and CDR2 SYDVKM. In DNA, the CDR3 is TGTGCCAGCCACCCACAAGGTCCGGGACTAGCGGGAGGGCCGGACAATGAGCAGTTCTTC. Translated, it gives CASHPQGPGLAGGPDNEQFF.

V is TRBV7-9 and J is TRBJ2-3; D perhaps matches TRBD1 (6 bases). Germline assignment: CDR1 SEHNR and CDR2 FQNEAQ (reference sequence). V lost 5 bases and J 1 base, leaving 13 bases between the germline ends. The CDR3 is made up of 15 amino acids. This chain's CDR3 is CASSPGAGGTDTQYF. CDR3 sequence (DNA): TGTGCCAGCAGCCCTGGGGCAGGGGGCACAGATACGCAGTATTTT.

The chain uses TRBV13 and TRBJ2-7; D not certain. Germline-derived CDR1 and CDR2 are PRHDT and FYEKMQ (reference sequence). V gave up 5 bases and J gave up 2 bases, with 7 bases separating them. The CDR3 sequence is 12 residues long. The CDR3 DNA is TGTGCCAGCAGCCCACGTACCTACGAGCAGTACTTC. This sequence encodes CASSPRTYEQYF. Complete variable domain (other parts from reference TRBV13 and TRBJ2-7): AAGVIQSPRHLIKEKRETATLKCYPIPRHDTVYWYQQGPGQDPQFLISFYEKMQSDKGSIPDRFSAQQFSDYHSELNMSSLELGDSALYFCASSPRTYEQYFGPGTRLTVT.

The rearrangement uses TRBV11-2 and TRBJ2-1; the D is unclear. Germline values: CDR1 SGHAT, CDR2 FQNNGV. There are 11 residues in the CDR3. The V gene lost 5 bases and the J gene lost 10 bases, with 9 bases spanning the gap. The CDR3 DNA reads TGTGCCAGCAGCGCCGGACCAGAGCAGTTCTTC. This encodes CASSAGPEQFF.

The V gene is TRBV19, the J gene TRBJ2-5; either TRBD1 or TRBD2 may supply D (5 bases each). V was pared by 3 bases and J by 5 bases, with 19 bases between. Germline V CDR1 and CDR2: LNHDA, SQIVND (reference sequence). The CDR3 sequence is 16 residues long. In DNA form, the CDR3 reads TGTGCCAGTAGTATGGGGGACCGTTCGGTGCGGGAGACCCAGTACTTC. Translated, it gives CASSMGDRSVRETQYF.

The gene calls are TRBV11-2 and TRBJ2-1; perhaps TRBD2 as D (6 bases). V was cut by 5 bases and J by 7 bases, with 12 bases left in between. The CDR3 is made up of 13 amino acids. Germline-derived CDR1 and CDR2 are SGHAT and FQNNGV. CDR3 protein: CASSPTGRNEQFF. In nucleotides, the CDR3 is TGTGCCAGCAGCCCGACGGGGAGGAATGAGCAGTTCTTC.

V gene TRBV6-5 combines with J gene TRBJ2-7; 8 bases match TRBD2. Germline lookup yields CDR1 MNHEY and CDR2 SVGAGI. The CDR3 is 16 residues long. The ends lost 4 bases at V and 4 bases at J; junction bases unmatched: 12. This CDR3 reads CASSFDSAGGPYEQYF. The CDR3 DNA is TGTGCCAGCAGTTTTGACTCTGCGGGAGGCCCTTACGAGCAGTACTTC.

The chain has TRBV5-6 and TRBJ1-1, with D tentatively TRBD1 (5 bases). Germline CDR1 is SGHDT and CDR2 is YYEEEE. The CDR3 consists of 14 residues. Between the trimmed V and J ends, which lost 7 bases and 1 base, there was a span of 14 bases. The CDR3 region is CASLRTYGNTEAFF. CDR3 sequence (DNA): TGTGCCAGCCTTAGGACATATGGGAACACTGAAGCTTTCTTT.

This chain joins TRBV5-6 and TRBJ1-2; no clear D gene. The V end was cut by 4 bases, the J end by 1 base, with 11 bases between. The CDR3 contains 14 residues. CDR1 is SGHDT, CDR2 YYEEEE, per germline. Here the CDR3 reads CASSQQRNNYGYTF. As DNA, the CDR3 is TGTGCCAGCAGCCAACAGCGAAATAACTATGGCTACACCTTC.

The gene calls are TRBV7-6 and TRBJ2-3; 8 bases are a match to TRBD2. The CDR3 length is 19 residues. In germline, CDR1 is SGHVS, CDR2 FNYEAQ. Trimming removed 0 bases from V and 3 bases from J; junction bases left unmatched: 14. This CDR3 is CASSLASAGEVPQTDTQYF. The CDR3 region has the DNA TGTGCCAGCAGCTTAGCGTCAGCGGGAGAGGTCCCACAGACAGATACGCAGTATTTT. Together with reference TRBV7-6 and TRBJ2-3, the CDR3 gives the full variable domain: GAGVSQSPRYKVTKRGQDVALRCDPISGHVSLYWYRQALGQGPEFLTYFNYEAQQDKSGLPNDRFSAERPEGSISTLTIQRTEQRDSAMYRCASSLASAGEVPQTDTQYFGPGTRLTVL.

The chain couples TRBV27 to TRBJ2-3; D is possibly TRBD1 (5 bases). The ends were cut back, 10 bases at V and 0 bases at J, with 17 bases in the middle. In germline, CDR1 is MNHEY, CDR2 SMNVEV (reference sequence). The CDR3 has 15 residues. DNA of the CDR3: TGTGCCACCGAGAGGAAGGACATTAGCACAGATACGCAGTATTTT. Its translation is CATERKDISTDTQYF.

The rearrangement joins TRBV7-9 to TRBJ1-4; 9 bases agree with TRBD1. This CDR3 is built from 15 residues. The germline CDR1 and CDR2 sequences are SEHNR and FQNEAQ (reference sequence). With V trimmed by 7 bases and J by 5 bases, 8 bases remained unmatched. Here the CDR3 DNA reads TGTGCCAGCACCCTAGGACAGGGGAAGAATGAAAAACTGTTTTTT. Translation gives CASTLGQGKNEKLFF.

The chain combines TRBV16 with TRBJ2-1, with 8 bases that match TRBD1. The CDR3 has 17 amino acids. The germline V gene encodes CDR1 KGHSY and CDR2 FQNENV. The V segment lost 4 bases and the J segment 2 bases; nucleotides outside the gene matches: 10. The CDR3 is CASSLSRDRTTYNEQFF. DNA for the CDR3: TGTGCCAGCAGCCTATCCCGGGACAGGACTACCTACAATGAGCAGTTCTTC.

The chain is built from TRBV11-2 and TRBJ2-7; D uncertain. The germline V and J ends were trimmed by 1 base and 1 base, with 11 bases remaining between them. The CDR3 length is 15 residues. Germline values: CDR1 SGHAT, CDR2 FQNNGV. CDR3 protein: CASSLVLRRSYEQYF. CDR3 DNA sequence: TGTGCCAGCAGCTTAGTTTTGCGGAGATCCTACGAGCAGTACTTC.

This clone was found a few times. This chain links TRBV5-1 with TRBJ1-5; D gene uncertain. The V end lost 2 bases, the J end lost 0 bases, and 9 bases lay between the germline ends. The CDR3 length is 15 residues. CDR1 SGHRS and CDR2 YFSETQ come from the germline V gene. The CDR3 loop is CASSLGDYSNQPQHF. In DNA, the CDR3 is TGCGCCAGCAGCTTAGGAGACTATAGCAATCAGCCCCAGCATTTT.

This chain links TRBV6-5 with TRBJ2-7; 9 bases agree with TRBD2. CDR3 size: 15 residues. Losses at the gene ends were 5 bases for V and 6 bases for J; bases not matched to a gene: 11. Germline CDR1 is MNHEY and CDR2 is SVGAGI. The CDR3 nucleotides read TGTGCCAGCAGTCCGACCGGGACTAGCAGTAGCGAGCAGTACTTC. Translation: CASSPTGTSSSEQYF.

The chain joins TRBV28 to TRBJ2-6, with D possibly being TRBD2 (6 bases). The ends were cut back, 4 bases at V and 0 bases at J, with 10 bases in the middle. There are 16 residues in the CDR3. The germline V gene has CDR1 MDHEN and CDR2 SYDVKM. The CDR3 nucleotides read TGTGCCAGCAGTTCCCCGACTAGCTCTGGGGCCAACGTCCTGACTTTC. Amino acids: CASSSPTSSGANVLTF.

The chain joins TRBV19 to TRBJ2-4; 7 bases agree with TRBD1. This CDR3 spans 15 amino acids. Germline trimming cut 7 bases from V and 3 bases from J; bases unmatched to any gene: 9. In germline, CDR1 is LNHDA, CDR2 SQIVND (reference sequence). CDR3 bases: TGTGCCAGTATTCAAGGGGGCGCCGACAAAAACATTCAGTACTTC. This encodes CASIQGGADKNIQYF.

The chain carries TRBV7-2 and TRBJ2-1; D possibly corresponds to TRBD1 (6 bases). V shed 7 bases and J shed 0 bases, with 13 bases lying between them. The CDR3 runs to 15 residues. CDR1 is SGHTA and CDR2 is FQGNSA in the germline V gene. The CDR3 is CASKRDKSSYNEQFF. DNA for the CDR3: TGTGCCAGCAAAAGGGACAAGAGCTCCTACAATGAGCAGTTCTTC.